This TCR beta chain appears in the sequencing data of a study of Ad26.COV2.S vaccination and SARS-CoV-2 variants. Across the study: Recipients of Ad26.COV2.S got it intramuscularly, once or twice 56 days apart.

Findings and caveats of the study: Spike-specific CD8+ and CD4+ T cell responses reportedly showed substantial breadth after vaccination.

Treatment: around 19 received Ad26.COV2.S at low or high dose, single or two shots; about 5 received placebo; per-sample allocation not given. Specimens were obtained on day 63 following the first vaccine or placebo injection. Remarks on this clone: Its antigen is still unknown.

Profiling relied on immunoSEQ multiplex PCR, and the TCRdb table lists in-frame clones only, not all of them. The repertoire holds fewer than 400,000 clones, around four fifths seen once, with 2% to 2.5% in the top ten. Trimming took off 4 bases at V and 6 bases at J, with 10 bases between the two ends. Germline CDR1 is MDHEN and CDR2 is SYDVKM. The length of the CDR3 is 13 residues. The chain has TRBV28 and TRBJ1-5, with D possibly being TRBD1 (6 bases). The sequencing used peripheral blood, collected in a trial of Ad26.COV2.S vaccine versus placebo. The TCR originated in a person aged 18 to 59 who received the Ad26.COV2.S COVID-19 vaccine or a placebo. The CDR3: CASSSGVAQPQHF. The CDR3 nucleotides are TGTGCCAGCAGTTCAGGGGTGGCTCAGCCCCAGCATTTT. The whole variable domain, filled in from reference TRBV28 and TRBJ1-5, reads DVKVTQSSRYLVKRTGEKVFLECVQDMDHENMFWYRQDPGLGLRLIYFSYDVKMKEKGDIPEGYSVSREKKERFSLILESASTNQTSMYLCASSSGVAQPQHFGDGTRLSIL.